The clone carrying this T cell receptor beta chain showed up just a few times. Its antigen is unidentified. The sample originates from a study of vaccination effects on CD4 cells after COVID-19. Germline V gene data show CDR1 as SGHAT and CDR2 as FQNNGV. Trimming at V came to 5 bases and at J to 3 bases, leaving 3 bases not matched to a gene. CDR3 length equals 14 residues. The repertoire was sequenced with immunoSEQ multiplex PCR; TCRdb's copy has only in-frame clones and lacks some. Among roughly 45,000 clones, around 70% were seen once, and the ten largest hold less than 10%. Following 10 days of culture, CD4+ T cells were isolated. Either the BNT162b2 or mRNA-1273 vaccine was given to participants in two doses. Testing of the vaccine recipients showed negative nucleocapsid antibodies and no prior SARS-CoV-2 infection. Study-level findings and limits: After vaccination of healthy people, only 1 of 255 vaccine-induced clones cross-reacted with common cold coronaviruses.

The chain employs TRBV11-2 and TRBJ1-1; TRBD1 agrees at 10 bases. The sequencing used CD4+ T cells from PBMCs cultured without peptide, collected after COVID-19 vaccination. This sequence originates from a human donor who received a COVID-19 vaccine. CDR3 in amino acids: CASSLGQGYTEAFF. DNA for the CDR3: TGTGCCAGCAGCCTGGGACAGGGGTACACTGAAGCTTTCTTT.